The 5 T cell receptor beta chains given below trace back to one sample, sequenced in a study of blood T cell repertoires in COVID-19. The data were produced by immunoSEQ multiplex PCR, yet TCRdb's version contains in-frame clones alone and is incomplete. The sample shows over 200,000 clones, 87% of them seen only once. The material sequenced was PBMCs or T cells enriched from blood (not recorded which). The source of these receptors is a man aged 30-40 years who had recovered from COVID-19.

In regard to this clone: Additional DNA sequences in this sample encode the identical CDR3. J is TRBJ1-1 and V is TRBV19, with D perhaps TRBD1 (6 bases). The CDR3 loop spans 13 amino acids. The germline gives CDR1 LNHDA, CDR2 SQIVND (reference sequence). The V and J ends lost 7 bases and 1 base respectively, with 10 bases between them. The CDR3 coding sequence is TGTGCCAGTAACCTACAGGGGAACACTGAAGCTTTCTTT. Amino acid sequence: CASNLQGNTEAFF.

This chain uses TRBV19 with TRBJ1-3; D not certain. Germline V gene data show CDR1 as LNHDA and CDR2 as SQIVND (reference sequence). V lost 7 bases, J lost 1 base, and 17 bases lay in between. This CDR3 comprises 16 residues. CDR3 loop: CASNVAGGLSGNTIYF. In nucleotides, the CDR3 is TGTGCCAGTAATGTCGCAGGAGGGCTTTCTGGAAACACCATATATTTT.

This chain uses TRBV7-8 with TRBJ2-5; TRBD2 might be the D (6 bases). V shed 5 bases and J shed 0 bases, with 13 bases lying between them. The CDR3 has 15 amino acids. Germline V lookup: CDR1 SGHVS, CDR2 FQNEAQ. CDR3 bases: TGTGCCAGCAGCACGGGACTCCTGTACCAAGAGACCCAGTACTTC. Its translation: CASSTGLLYQETQYF.

The CDR3 nucleotides read TGTGCCAGCAGTCGGGATTGGGCCACGACAGGGAATTCCTACGAGCAGTACTTC. Residues: CASSRDWATTGNSYEQYF. The chain combines TRBV27 with TRBJ2-7; 7 bases align to TRBD1. CDR3 length: 18 residues. Unmatched junction bases numbered 17, after V lost 5 bases and J lost 1 base. CDR1 MNHEY and CDR2 SMNVEV come from the germline V gene (reference sequence).

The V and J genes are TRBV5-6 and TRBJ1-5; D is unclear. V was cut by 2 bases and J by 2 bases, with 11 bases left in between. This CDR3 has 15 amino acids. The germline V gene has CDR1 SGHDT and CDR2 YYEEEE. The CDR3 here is CASSFSLQGNQPQHF. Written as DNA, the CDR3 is TGTGCCAGCAGCTTTAGCTTACAAGGCAATCAGCCCCAGCATTTT.